This T cell receptor beta chain comes out of a study of cytomegalovirus exposure and HLA in healthy donors. Both 60 Vbeta primers and 13 Jbeta primers went into the PCR. Assay used: immunoSEQ multiplex PCR; TCRdb lists only in-frame clones, some missing. Altogether roughly 190,000 clones are present, roughly 80% being singletons, with the ten largest covering 3.5% to 4%. This clone showed up just a few times. Antigen unknown. Study results and caveats: The listing of 150 to 200 TCR beta chains classed them as cytomegalovirus-associated.

Germline-derived CDR1 and CDR2 are SGHRS and YFSETQ. Deletions cut 2 bases from V and 2 bases from J, with 15 bases between. This CDR3 has 16 residues. V and J are TRBV5-1 and TRBJ2-3, with D possibly TRBD2 on 6 matching bases. This TCR was sampled from a man aged 50-60 years in good health and CMV-seronegative. The sequencing sample was made of PBMCs. The CDR3 loop reads CASSLSGRGNTDTQYF. The CDR3 DNA is TGCGCCAGCAGCTTATCTGGACGGGGGAACACAGATACGCAGTATTTT.